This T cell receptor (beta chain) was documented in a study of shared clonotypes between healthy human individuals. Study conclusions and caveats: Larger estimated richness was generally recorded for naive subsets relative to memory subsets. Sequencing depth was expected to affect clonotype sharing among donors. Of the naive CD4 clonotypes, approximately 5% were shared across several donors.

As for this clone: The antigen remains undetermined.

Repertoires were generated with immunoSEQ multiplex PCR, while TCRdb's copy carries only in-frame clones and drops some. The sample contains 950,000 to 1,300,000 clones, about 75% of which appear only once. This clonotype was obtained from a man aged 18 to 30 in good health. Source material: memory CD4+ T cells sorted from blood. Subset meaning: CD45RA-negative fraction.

This CDR3 reads CASSVGSRGASGELFF. DNA of the CDR3: TGTGCCAGCAGCGTAGGGTCTCGGGGGGCGAGTGGGGAGCTGTTTTTT. The rearrangement uses TRBV9 and TRBJ2-2; D perhaps matches TRBD2 (7 bases). Deletions cut 0 bases from V and 8 bases from J, with 17 bases between. The CDR3 extends over 16 amino acids. From germline, CDR1 is SGDLS and CDR2 YYNGEE. Looking up the rest from reference TRBV9 and TRBJ2-2 gives the full variable domain: DSGVTQTPKHLITATGQRVTLRCSPRSGDLSVYWYQQSLDQGLQFLIQYYNGEERAKGNILERFSAQQFPDLHSELNLSSLELGDSALYFCASSVGSRGASGELFFGEGSRLTVL.